Each of the 30 T cell receptor beta chains below was sequenced from the same sample in a study of shared clonotypes between healthy human individuals. Here immunoSEQ multiplex PCR was the method, and the copy in TCRdb shows in-frame clones only, minus some. The sample has about 2.4 million clones, approximately 93% seen once. Sequencing was carried out using naive CD4+ T cells from PBMCs. The subset is: CD45RA+ positively selected. These receptors all stem from a man between 18 and 35 years old in good health. Some clones in this sample may be carry-over from other donors' samples.

The V and J genes are TRBV10-3 and TRBJ1-5; D call uncertain. The V gene's germline CDR1 is ENHRY and CDR2 SYGVKD. V lost 0 bases to trimming and J lost 4 bases, with 16 bases between them. The CDR3 is 17 residues long. The CDR3 is CAISESSGPGVNQPQHF. DNA of the CDR3: TGTGCCATCAGTGAGTCGTCAGGCCCGGGAGTTAATCAGCCCCAGCATTTT.

V gene TRBV5-1 combines with J gene TRBJ2-2; 7 nucleotides agree with TRBD1. With V trimmed by 4 bases and J by 0 bases, 6 bases remained unmatched. This CDR3 region has 16 residues. Germline V gene sequence: CDR1 SGHRS, CDR2 YFSETQ. The CDR3 loop reads CASSRRGTANTGELFF. The CDR3 bases are TGCGCCAGCAGCCGCCGTGGGACAGCGAACACCGGGGAGCTGTTTTTT.

The chain recombines TRBV7-8 with TRBJ1-4; TRBD1 is a possible D gene (5 bases). The CDR3 totals 16 residues. The germline V gene encodes CDR1 SGHVS and CDR2 FQNEAQ. Trimming removed 1 base from V and 7 bases from J, with 16 bases in between. CDR3 amino acids: CASSLEWGFRVEKLFF. The CDR3 region has the DNA TGTGCCAGCAGCTTAGAGTGGGGGTTTAGAGTTGAAAAACTGTTTTTT.

The chain carries TRBV5-4 and TRBJ2-6; D is undetermined. CDR1 and CDR2 (germline): SGHNT, YYREEE (reference sequence). The CDR3 spans 17 residues. Between the trimmed V and J ends, which lost 4 bases and 0 bases, there was a span of 14 bases. The CDR3 is CASSEGNPSSGANVLTF. CDR3 coding DNA: TGTGCCAGCAGCGAAGGGAATCCCTCCTCTGGGGCCAACGTCCTGACTTTC.

The chain carries TRBV9 and TRBJ2-3, with TRBD1 as a possible D gene (5 bases). The germline CDR1 and CDR2 sequences are SGDLS and YYNGEE. CDR3 length: 13 amino acids. V gave up 4 bases and J gave up 14 bases, with 20 bases separating them. CDR3 amino acids: CASSTGVSYSPYF. The CDR3, as DNA: TGTGCCAGCAGCACAGGAGTCTCCTATTCTCCGTATTTT.

DNA of the CDR3: TGCGCCAGCAGCTTGGTGATACTCGGCGGGAGGGGAGAGACCCAGTACTTC. It encodes CASSLVILGGRGETQYF. The chain carries TRBV5-1 and TRBJ2-5, with 9 bases lining up with TRBD2. Germline loops: CDR1 SGHRS, CDR2 YFSETQ. Trimming removed 0 bases from V and 4 bases from J; junction bases left unmatched: 10. The CDR3 covers 17 residues.

The chain couples TRBV11-3 to TRBJ2-1; 10 nucleotides match TRBD1. Germline lookup yields CDR1 SGHNT and CDR2 YENEEA. The CDR3 spans 16 residues. The V segment lost 5 bases and the J segment 9 bases; nucleotides outside the gene matches: 13. CDR3 in amino acids: CASSPSDRGMLSEQFF. CDR3 DNA: TGTGCCAGCAGCCCGTCGGACAGGGGGATGTTGAGTGAGCAGTTCTTC.

The count of this clone is one. The rearrangement uses TRBV6-5 and TRBJ2-2; D might be TRBD1 (6 bases). Germline V lookup: CDR1 MNHEY, CDR2 SVGAGI. V was clipped by 6 bases and J by 6 bases, with 17 bases between them. This CDR3 is built from 15 residues. The CDR3 sequence is CASSPPLDRSGELFF. The CDR3 DNA sequence: TGTGCCAGCAGCCCTCCACTTGACAGGTCCGGGGAGCTGTTTTTT.

This clone occurred once. This CDR3 is CASSLERLAGEAGELFF. In nucleotides, the CDR3 is TGTGCCAGCAGCTTAGAGCGCCTAGCGGGAGAGGCGGGGGAGCTGTTTTTT. The V gene is TRBV7-2, the J gene TRBJ2-2; TRBD2 matches at 10 bases. CDR1 and CDR2 (germline): SGHTA, FQGNSA. Trimming removed 1 base from V and 8 bases from J; junction bases left unmatched: 10. The CDR3 runs to 17 residues.

The V gene is TRBV7-8, the J gene TRBJ1-5; TRBD1 is a possible D gene (5 bases). V shed 4 bases and J shed 4 bases, with 8 bases lying between them. Per germline, CDR1 SGHVS and CDR2 FQNEAQ. The CDR3 has 13 residues. CDR3 sequence reads: CASSWGRNQPQHF. In DNA form, the CDR3 reads TGTGCCAGCAGCTGGGGCAGGAATCAGCCCCAGCATTTT.

This chain joins TRBV5-4 and TRBJ1-4; D might be TRBD1 (6 bases). Trimming took 2 bases from V and 12 from J, leaving 14 bases between them. CDR1 SGHNT and CDR2 YYREEE come from the germline V gene (reference sequence). This CDR3 is built from 13 residues. The CDR3 DNA sequence: TGTGCCAGCAGCTTAGGGGGGACTTCAGAACTGTTTTTT. This gives the protein CASSLGGTSELFF. Full variable domain (missing parts from reference TRBV5-4 and TRBJ1-4): ETGVTQSPTHLIKTRGQQVTLRCSSQSGHNTVSWYQQALGQGPQFIFQYYREEENGRGNFPPRFSGLQFPNYSSELNVNALELDDSALYLCASSLGGTSELFFGSGTQLSVL.

The chain combines TRBV20-1 with TRBJ2-7, with D uncertain. Trimming cost V 6 bases and J 5 bases, with 8 bases left between them. Germline V gene data show CDR1 as DFQATT and CDR2 as SNEGSKA (reference sequence). The CDR3 contains 10 residues. CDR3 bases: TGCAGTGCGAGGTCCAACGAGCAGTACTTC. Protein sequence: CSARSNEQYF.

With respect to this clone: An end of the junction does not agree with germline; a read error may underlie this. J is TRBJ1-2 and V is TRBV7-3; no clear D gene. Germline values: CDR1 SGHTA, CDR2 FQGTGA. This CDR3 spans 8 amino acids. The chain's CDR3 is CASSSPPF. The CDR3 bases are TGTGCCAGCAGCTCCCCCCCCTTC.

In regard to this clone: Other DNA sequences in this sample translate to the same CDR3. The chain recombines TRBV27 with TRBJ2-5; D unclear. Germline CDR1 and CDR2: MNHEY and SMNVEV (reference sequence). The ends were cut back, 0 bases at V and 4 bases at J, with 6 bases in the middle. This CDR3 region has 13 residues. For the CDR3, the DNA is TGTGCCAGCAGTTTATCCTGGGGAGAGACCCAGTACTTC. It yields the protein CASSLSWGETQYF.

The rearrangement joins TRBV14 to TRBJ2-3, with TRBD2 matching 10 bases. CDR1 and CDR2 from the germline V gene are SGHDN and FVKESK. With 8 bases clipped from V and 2 bases from J, the junction kept 4 bases outside the gene matches. The CDR3 extends over 14 amino acids. This chain's CDR3 is CASRGTSDTDTQYF. The CDR3 DNA follows: TGTGCCAGCCGGGGGACTAGCGACACAGATACGCAGTATTTT.

This clone appeared a single time. The rearrangement uses TRBV29-1 and TRBJ1-2; D perhaps matches TRBD1 (6 bases). The ends were cut back, 4 bases at V and 4 bases at J, with 13 bases in the middle. The CDR3 extends over 13 amino acids. Germline CDR1 reads SQVTM; CDR2 reads ANQGSEA. The chain's CDR3 is CSVAGGQSYGYTF. The CDR3 coding sequence is TGCAGCGTTGCGGGGGGGCAAAGCTATGGCTACACCTTC.

This clone was seen more than once but under ten times. Distinct nucleotide sequences in the sample also encode this CDR3. The chain joins TRBV5-1 to TRBJ2-5, with 9 bases aligning to TRBD1. CDR1 is SGHRS and CDR2 is YFSETQ in the germline V gene. CDR3 length: 13 residues. With V trimmed by 2 bases and J by 5 bases, 1 base remained unmatched. CDR3 nucleotides: TGCGCCAGCAGCTTCGGACAGGGGGAGACCCAGTACTTC. This sequence encodes CASSFGQGETQYF.

The chain is built from TRBV4-2 and TRBJ2-1; D possibly corresponds to TRBD2 (6 bases). The CDR3 is 13 residues long. Per germline, CDR1 LGHNA and CDR2 YNFKEQ. The V gene lost 1 base and the J gene lost 6 bases, with 7 bases spanning the gap. CDR3 protein: CASSQVGLNEQFF. CDR3 in DNA: TGTGCCAGCAGCCAAGTGGGACTCAATGAGCAGTTCTTC.

V gene TRBV20-1 combines with J gene TRBJ2-3; D gene unclear. Trimming cost V 5 bases and J 5 bases, with 8 bases left between them. The CDR3 is 11 amino acids. In germline, CDR1 is DFQATT, CDR2 SNEGSKA (reference sequence). CDR3 sequence (DNA): TGCAGTGCTCCGGTTCTAGATACGCAGTATTTT. Its protein product is CSAPVLDTQYF.

The chain couples TRBV5-6 to TRBJ2-3; 7 positions agree with TRBD2. This CDR3 contains 14 residues. V shed 4 bases, J shed 5 bases, and the junction held 7 bases outside the gene matches. The germline V gene has CDR1 SGHDT and CDR2 YYEEEE. The CDR3 spells CASSQGGRKDTQYF. In DNA, the CDR3 is TGTGCCAGCAGCCAGGGAGGGCGTAAAGATACGCAGTATTTT.

The chain is built from TRBV7-9 and TRBJ2-7; 7 bases fit TRBD1. The CDR3 sequence is 12 residues long. Germline V lookup: CDR1 SEHNR, CDR2 FQNEAQ (reference sequence). Losses at the gene ends were 11 bases for V and 2 bases for J; bases not matched to a gene: 6. CDR3 protein: CARYQGAYEQYF. In nucleotides, the CDR3 is TGTGCCCGTTACCAGGGGGCCTACGAGCAGTACTTC.

This rearrangement joins TRBV28 to TRBJ2-1, with D tentatively TRBD1 or TRBD2 (5 bases each). Trimming cost V 4 bases and J 9 bases, with 19 bases left between them. Germline V gene data show CDR1 as MDHEN and CDR2 as SYDVKM. CDR3 length: 15 amino acids. The chain's CDR3 is CASSSRGAHLGEQFF. The CDR3 bases are TGTGCCAGCAGTTCAAGAGGGGCCCACCTAGGTGAGCAGTTCTTC. The full variable domain, completed using reference TRBV28 and TRBJ2-1, is DVKVTQSSRYLVKRTGEKVFLECVQDMDHENMFWYRQDPGLGLRLIYFSYDVKMKEKGDIPEGYSVSREKKERFSLILESASTNQTSMYLCASSSRGAHLGEQFFGPGTRLTVL.

This chain connects TRBV7-9 to TRBJ2-2; unclear D gene. V lost 2 bases, J lost 1 base, and 5 bases lay in between. The CDR3 runs 14 residues. Germline V CDR1 and CDR2: SEHNR, FQNEAQ (reference sequence). The CDR3: CASSLSVNTGELFF. CDR3 nucleotide sequence: TGTGCCAGCAGCTTATCCGTGAACACCGGGGAGCTGTTTTTT. The variable domain in full, completed from reference TRBV7-9 and TRBJ2-2, reads DTGVSQNPRHKITKRGQNVTFRCDPISEHNRLYWYRQTLGQGPEFLTYFQNEAQLEKSRLLSDRFSAERPKGSFSTLEIQRTEQGDSAMYLCASSLSVNTGELFFGEGSRLTVL.

The gene calls are TRBV5-1 and TRBJ2-5; no clear D. V was shortened by 2 bases and J by 7 bases, with 18 bases between the two germline ends. The CDR3 consists of 15 residues. CDR1 SGHRS and CDR2 YFSETQ come from the germline V gene. The CDR3 loop reads CASSFMPGLRGTQYF. CDR3 bases: TGCGCCAGCAGCTTTATGCCGGGCCTTCGTGGGACCCAGTACTTC.

The chain combines TRBV4-1 with TRBJ2-1; TRBD2 matches 13 bases. Per germline, CDR1 MGHRA and CDR2 YSYEKL. V shed 3 bases and J 1 base; nucleotides not matched to a gene: 6. The CDR3 has 18 amino acids. The DNA for the CDR3 is TGCGCCAGCAGCCAGCCTGGACTAGCGGGAGTATCCTACAATGAGCAGTTCTTC. Amino acid sequence: CASSQPGLAGVSYNEQFF.

The chain is built from TRBV2 and TRBJ2-1; D ambiguous. Germline CDR1 SNHLY, CDR2 FYNNEI. The CDR3 has 12 amino acids. V gave up 6 bases and J gave up 13 bases, with 16 bases separating them. The CDR3 sequence is CASSSPRQEQFF. The CDR3 nucleotides are TGTGCCAGCAGCTCTCCACGCCAAGAACAGTTCTTC.

In its sample, this clone was seen a few times. The gene calls are TRBV29-1 and TRBJ1-1; possible D gene TRBD1, 5 bases. Looked up from germline, CDR1 is SQVTM and CDR2 is ANQGSEA. V dropped 7 bases and J dropped 6 bases, with 15 bases sitting between them. The CDR3 is made up of 12 amino acids. Here the CDR3 DNA reads TGCAGCGACACCCGGGGGGATTCTGAAGCTTTCTTT. Its protein is CSDTRGDSEAFF.

The chain joins TRBV4-2 to TRBJ2-3; 11 bases match TRBD2. Per the germline V gene, CDR1 is LGHNA and CDR2 is YNFKEQ. The CDR3 is 18 residues long. V lost 0 bases and J lost 2; bases outside the gene matches: 7. This chain's CDR3 is CASSQDLRTSGYTDTQYF. CDR3 coding DNA: TGTGCCAGCAGCCAAGATCTCCGGACTAGCGGGTACACAGATACGCAGTATTTT.

The genes are TRBV9 and TRBJ2-7; TRBD2 is a possible D gene (5 bases). Trimming pared 0 bases from V and 2 bases from J, leaving 12 bases between. This CDR3 contains 15 residues. Germline CDR1 SGDLS, CDR2 YYNGEE. CDR3 bases: TGTGCCAGCAGCGTAGATTGGACTCTCACCTACGAGCAGTACTTC. It yields the protein CASSVDWTLTYEQYF.

The chain recombines TRBV10-3 with TRBJ1-2; unclear D gene. CDR1 is ENHRY, CDR2 SYGVKD, per germline. The CDR3 totals 12 residues. Between the trimmed V and J ends, which lost 3 bases and 3 bases, there was a span of 5 bases. The CDR3, as DNA: TGTGCCATCAGTGAACGGGACTATGGCTACACCTTC. Its protein product is CAISERDYGYTF.